This T cell receptor (beta chain) was observed in a study of PD-L1 blockade in urothelial cancer. The study collected 1 to 8 samples per patient, pretreatment and on-treatment. The CDR3 loop spans 15 amino acids. V was clipped by 2 bases and J by 4 bases, with 15 bases between them. The V gene's germline CDR1 is SGHTA and CDR2 FQGNSA. Data came from immunoSEQ multiplex PCR; TCRdb stores just in-frame clones and leaves some out. The table records 50,000 or so clones, approximately 80% of them present only once. V gene TRBV7-2 combines with J gene TRBJ2-7, with D perhaps matching TRBD2 (7 bases). The sample here was PBMCs, taken around atezolizumab (anti-PD-L1) treatment. The receptor's source is a man aged 65-85 years with urothelial cancer. Here the CDR3 DNA reads TGTGCCAGCAGCTTATCCGCGGGGGCCCATTACGAGCAGTACTTC. Amino acid sequence: CASSLSAGAHYEQYF.